What follows describes a single T cell receptor (beta chain). The data stem from a study of blood T cell repertoires in COVID-19. About the research overall: Samples representing acute and convalescent COVID-19 were sourced from the United States, Italy and Spain. The cDNA or gDNA used as material had been derived from T cells, B-cell-depleted T cells, or PBMCs.

In the original processing: Reference gene primer amplification yielded estimated nucleated cell counts. The protocol was immunoSEQ multiplex PCR, while the TCRdb copy is restricted to in-frame clones and leaves out a portion. That table is the source of V, J and clone size, and D and trimming were worked out from the DNA. The sample lists approximately 40,000 clones; approximately 87% were seen once. The germline gives CDR1 KGHDR, CDR2 SFDVKD. V gave up 5 bases and J gave up 7 bases, with 17 bases separating them. The CDR3 sequence is 14 residues long. The gene calls are TRBV24-1 and TRBJ2-7, with D possibly TRBD2 on 6 matching bases. This clonotype originated in a man in his forties or fifties with COVID-19, enrolled during active disease. Sequenced: peripheral blood. CDR3 region: CATSGWTTEGEQYF. The CDR3 DNA follows: TGTGCCACCAGTGGCTGGACTACTGAGGGGGAGCAGTACTTC.